The 19 T cell receptor beta chains listed next were all sequenced from one sample in a study of cytomegalovirus exposure and HLA in healthy donors. Sequencing was performed with immunoSEQ multiplex PCR; in TCRdb, only in-frame clones are kept and a portion is missing. Of under 250,000 clones listed, roughly 87% are singletons. Source material: PBMCs. All receptors come from a woman aged 18-29 years in good health and CMV-seropositive.

V and J are TRBV5-1 and TRBJ1-2; 9 bases agree with TRBD1. The CDR3 is made up of 16 amino acids. The germline gives CDR1 SGHRS, CDR2 YFSETQ. J was trimmed by 7 bases and V by 4 bases; bases with no gene match: 14. CDR3 region: CASSTSTGGRDRGYTF. CDR3 coding DNA: TGCGCCAGCAGCACGTCGACAGGGGGACGGGATCGTGGCTACACCTTC.

The V gene is TRBV25-1, the J gene TRBJ2-3; 8 bases align to TRBD1. The germline V gene encodes CDR1 MGHDK and CDR2 SYGVNS. The CDR3 loop spans 14 amino acids. Germline trimming cut 7 bases from V and 7 bases from J; bases unmatched to any gene: 10. CDR3 sequence: CASMPGQDAYTQYF. The DNA for the CDR3 is TGTGCCAGCATGCCGGGACAGGACGCTTATACGCAGTATTTT.

This chain joins TRBV25-1 and TRBJ1-1; tentative D call: TRBD1 (5 bases). The CDR3 extends over 14 amino acids. Germline CDR1 MGHDK, CDR2 SYGVNS. V lost 1 base and J lost 7, with 13 bases in between. CDR3 nucleotide sequence: TGTGCCAGCAGTGAATCAGGGCAGCGAAATGAAGCTTTCTTT. Its translation is CASSESGQRNEAFF.

The chain is built from TRBV29-1 and TRBJ2-1, with TRBD1 matching over 10 bases. V shed 7 bases and J 0 bases; nucleotides not matched to a gene: 15. Germline CDR1 is SQVTM and CDR2 is ANQGSEA. The CDR3 spans 18 residues. DNA of the CDR3: TGCAGCGCCATCCCGGGACAGGGGCTTCGGTCCTCCTACAATGAGCAGTTCTTC. Translated, it gives CSAIPGQGLRSSYNEQFF.

This chain connects TRBV19 to TRBJ2-1; 9 positions match TRBD1. After removal of 7 bases from V and 2 bases from J, the junction contained 3 bases not matched to a gene. The CDR3 contains 14 residues. Germline V gene sequence: CDR1 LNHDA, CDR2 SQIVND (reference sequence). The CDR3 DNA is TGTGCCAGTATTCGGACAGGGGCCTACAATGAGCAGTTCTTC. It is translated as CASIRTGAYNEQFF.

V gene TRBV27 combines with J gene TRBJ2-5; no reliable D call. Between the trimmed V and J ends, which lost 4 bases and 4 bases, there was a span of 10 bases. Germline assignment: CDR1 MNHEY and CDR2 SMNVEV (reference sequence). The CDR3 totals 13 residues. CDR3 region: CASSSYLGETQYF. The CDR3 DNA is TGTGCCAGCAGTTCGTACCTCGGAGAGACCCAGTACTTC.

The chain is built from TRBV6-5 and TRBJ1-5, with unresolved D. This CDR3 region has 15 residues. Trimming removed 0 bases from V and 0 bases from J, with 6 bases in between. Germline V gene sequence: CDR1 MNHEY, CDR2 SVGAGI. CDR3 in amino acids: CASSYSHYSNQPQHF. In DNA, the CDR3 is TGTGCCAGCAGTTACTCCCACTATAGCAATCAGCCCCAGCATTTT.

CDR3 residues: CASSQKGEGIWGYTF. CDR3 coding DNA: TGCGCCAGCAGCCAAAAGGGGGAAGGGATCTGGGGCTACACCTTC. The V gene is TRBV4-1, the J gene TRBJ1-2, with D perhaps TRBD1 (6 bases). The CDR3 runs to 15 residues. The germline gives CDR1 MGHRA, CDR2 YSYEKL. V shed 2 bases and J shed 8 bases, with 18 bases lying between them.

The rearrangement links TRBV19 to TRBJ2-1, with 7 bases aligning to TRBD1. Germline CDR1 reads LNHDA; CDR2 reads SQIVND (reference sequence). CDR3 length: 13 amino acids. V dropped 5 bases and J dropped 12; count of bases not matched to a gene: 10. The CDR3 reads CASSATGDGGQFF. CDR3 sequence (DNA): TGTGCCAGTAGTGCAACAGGGGATGGTGGGCAGTTCTTC.

J is TRBJ1-2 and V is TRBV6-5; D call uncertain. The V end was cut by 0 bases, the J end by 8 bases, with 13 bases between. Germline V gene data show CDR1 as MNHEY and CDR2 as SVGAGI. The CDR3 has 14 residues. This CDR3 reads CASSYSRGIRGYTF. CDR3 bases: TGTGCCAGCAGTTACTCGCGGGGAATCCGGGGCTACACCTTC.

The CDR3 here is CASSLSPGAQPQHF. The DNA of the CDR3 is TGCGCCAGCAGCTTGTCACCGGGAGCTCAGCCCCAGCATTTT. V usage is TRBV5-1 and J usage is TRBJ1-5; D call uncertain. The CDR3 runs 14 residues. Germline V gene sequence: CDR1 SGHRS, CDR2 YFSETQ. V gave up 1 base and J gave up 6 bases, with 11 bases separating them. The full variable domain, with the rest looked up from reference TRBV5-1 and TRBJ1-5, is KAGVTQTPRYLIKTRGQQVTLSCSPISGHRSVSWYQQTPGQGLQFLFEYFSETQRNKGNFPGRFSGRQFSNSRSEMNVSTLELGDSALYLCASSLSPGAQPQHFGDGTRLSIL.

About this clone: Other DNA sequences of this sample code for an identical CDR3. The chain joins TRBV30 to TRBJ2-2; 7 nucleotides align to TRBD2. Germline V CDR1 and CDR2: GTSNPN, SVGIG (reference sequence). This CDR3 contains 16 residues. J was trimmed by 4 bases and V by 0 bases; bases with no gene match: 8. The CDR3 region is CAWSVLAGALTGELFF. In DNA, the CDR3 is TGTGCCTGGAGTGTTCTGGCGGGAGCGCTCACCGGGGAGCTGTTTTTT.

The genes are TRBV19 and TRBJ2-1; TRBD2 matches 9 bases. V gave up 3 bases and J gave up 7 bases; unmatched junction bases: 10. The germline V gene encodes CDR1 LNHDA and CDR2 SQIVND (reference sequence). The CDR3 is 16 amino acids. The CDR3 DNA reads as TGTGCCAGTAGTATGATGAGGCGGGAGGGCGAGAATGAGCAGTTCTTC. Its translation: CASSMMRREGENEQFF.

This clone was seen a few times. The V call is TRBV30, the J call TRBJ2-7; D is ambiguous. Germline loops: CDR1 GTSNPN, CDR2 SVGIG (reference sequence). The CDR3 has 11 residues. V shed 3 bases and J shed 5 bases, with 8 bases lying between them. The CDR3 DNA is TGTGCCTGGAGCGACACGAACGAGCAGTACTTC. It codes for CAWSDTNEQYF.

The rearrangement links TRBV4-1 to TRBJ1-3; TRBD1 is a possible D gene (5 bases). Between the trimmed V and J ends, which lost 0 bases and 2 bases, there was a span of 11 bases. This CDR3 has 16 residues. Germline V gene lookup returns CDR1 MGHRA and CDR2 YSYEKL. CDR3 residues: CASSQEGAVAGNTIYF. CDR3 nucleotides: TGCGCCAGCAGCCAAGAAGGGGCAGTAGCTGGAAACACCATATATTTT.

This chain links TRBV28 with TRBJ1-5; D not resolved. The CDR3 sequence is 17 residues long. The V and J ends lost 4 bases and 0 bases respectively, with 16 bases between them. Per germline, CDR1 MDHEN and CDR2 SYDVKM. The CDR3 spells CASSSPRRGYSNQPQHF. CDR3 nucleotide sequence: TGTGCCAGCAGTTCCCCTCGGCGGGGATATAGCAATCAGCCCCAGCATTTT.

The chain recombines TRBV27 with TRBJ1-4; no clear D gene. V was cut by 1 base and J by 2 bases, with 5 bases left in between. The CDR3 has 14 amino acids. Germline-derived CDR1 and CDR2 are MNHEY and SMNVEV (reference sequence). For the CDR3, the DNA is TGTGCCAGCAGTTTATTGGGCACTAATGAAAAACTGTTTTTT. This sequence encodes CASSLLGTNEKLFF.

The chain is built from TRBV28 and TRBJ2-5; 7 bases line up with TRBD2. This CDR3 comprises 16 residues. J lost 1 base, V lost 6 bases, and 11 bases had no gene match. The germline CDR1 and CDR2 sequences are MDHEN and SYDVKM. The CDR3 sequence: CASRPPSGHGQETQYF. The CDR3 DNA sequence: TGTGCCAGCAGACCCCCTAGCGGCCATGGCCAAGAGACCCAGTACTTC.

This chain joins TRBV7-3 and TRBJ2-3; possibly TRBD2 for D (5 bases). V lost 5 bases to trimming and J lost 8 bases, with 14 bases between them. Germline V lookup: CDR1 SGHTA, CDR2 FQGTGA. This CDR3 is built from 13 residues. The CDR3 DNA reads as TGTGCCAGCAGCCCCGCGGGCACCCTTACGCAGTATTTT. It specifies CASSPAGTLTQYF.